These T cell receptor beta chains were read from a single sample in a study of blood T cells in healthy people across ages. TCRdb redid the calling of the 5' RACE reads with MiXCR, one entry per CDR3 protein. The sample carries over 1,300,000 distinct CDR3 sequences, approximately 59% recorded once. The sequenced sample consisted of blood. The receptors were gathered from a man in his late teens or twenties in good health. Each CDR3 is given with its conserved first and last residue. The order of the fields is D gene, clone size, J gene, V gene, CDR3 DNA, CDR3 protein. D genes are given only for firm matches. Size is omitted from some rows. Given values are once, few, many or a class for expanded clones.

TRBD2 . TRBJ2-7 TRBV10-3 TGTGCCATCAGTGGAGCGGGGTCGAACGAGCAGTACTTC CAISGAGSNEQYF
. . TRBJ1-2 TRBV5-4 TGTGCCAGCAGCTTGGGGGACCCTGGTGGCTACACCTTC CASSLGDPGGYTF
. . TRBJ1-2 TRBV20-1 TGCAGTGCTCCAGCGGAGGGAGGATCTTATGGCTACACCTTC CSAPAEGGSYGYTF
. . TRBJ2-7 TRBV6-5 TGTGCCAGCAGTCCCCTCGTAGCCTACGAGCAGTACTTC CASSPLVAYEQYF
TRBD2 . TRBJ2-7 TRBV4-2 TGTGCCAGCAGCCAAGGGGAGGGTTACGGGGACTACGAGCAGTACTTC CASSQGEGYGDYEQYF
. . TRBJ2-7 TRBV7-9 TGTGCCAGCAGCCCTTTAGCCGGACACGACGCCTACGAGCAGTACTTC CASSPLAGHDAYEQYF
. . TRBJ1-4 TRBV7-6 TGTGCCAGCAGCTTAGCGAACGGGGAGACTAATGAAAAACTGTTTTTT CASSLANGETNEKLFF
. . TRBJ2-1 TRBV5-1 TGCGCCAGCAGCCCCGGGTGGAGACTAGGGGAAATTAATGAGCAGTTCTTC CASSPGWRLGEINEQFF
TRBD2 once TRBJ2-5 TRBV28 TGTGCCAGCAGTAACTCGACTAGCGGGCCGCACAATGAGCAGTACTTC CASSNSTSGPHNEQYF
TRBD1 few TRBJ1-2 TRBV20-1 TGCAGTGCTAGATGGGACAGGGTCAATGGCTACACCTTC CSARWDRVNGYTF
. . TRBJ1-5 TRBV4-1 TGCGCCAGCAGCCCCATCCCGCAAGGGGGCAATCAGCCCCAGCATTTT CASSPIPQGGNQPQHF
TRBD1 . TRBJ2-5 TRBV2 TGTGCCAGCATCGAGGCACAGGGGGCTGGTGAGACCCAGTACTTC CASIEAQGAGETQYF
TRBD1 . TRBJ2-3 TRBV14 TGTGCCAGCAGCCAAGCTACAGGGACAGGGTTCTGGAGCACAGATACGCAGTATTTT CASSQATGTGFWSTDTQYF
. . TRBJ1-6 TRBV25-1 TGTGCCAGCAGTGAACTTGCAAATTCACCCCTCCACTTT CASSELANSPLHF
TRBD1 . TRBJ2-7 TRBV27 TGTGCCAGCACTAGTTGGTTACAGGGGACCTACGAGCAGTACTTC CASTSWLQGTYEQYF
TRBD2 . TRBJ2-1 TRBV29-1 TGCAGCGCAAGGGGTTTTAGCGGGAGGAATGAGCTGTTCTTC CSARGFSGRNELFF
TRBD1 . TRBJ1-2 TRBV20-1 TGCAGTGCTAAGACAGGGAGGACGCATGGCTACACCTTC CSAKTGRTHGYTF
. . TRBJ2-1 TRBV20-1 TGCAGTGCTATCTCCGGGACTTGGGGGCAAATTGAGCAGTTCTTC CSAISGTWGQIEQFF
TRBD1 . TRBJ1-2 TRBV29-1 TGCAGCGTTGATCCCTCACAGGGGGCCTATGGCTACACCTTC CSVDPSQGAYGYTF
. few TRBJ2-4 TRBV11-2 TGTGCCAGCAGCCCCCTGTCTGAGGAGCAGTACTTC CASSPLSEEQYF
TRBD1 once TRBJ2-7 TRBV4-1 TGCGCCGGCAGCCAACAGGGGGACGGCTACGAGCAGTACTTC CAGSQQGDGYEQYF
TRBD1 once TRBJ1-2 TRBV6-5 TGTGTCAGCAGTAAATGGGACAGCGGTAACTATGGCTACACCTTC CVSSKWDSGNYGYTF